The clone carrying this TCR beta chain came up a few times. Germline CDR1 reads KGHDR; CDR2 reads SFDVKD. There are 14 residues in the CDR3. The V segment lost 10 bases and the J segment 9 bases; nucleotides outside the gene matches: 12. This record comes from a study of blood T cells in healthy people across ages. Primers used in a second PCR of roughly 7 to 12 cycles were a sample-barcoded 5' primer and a J-beta primer mix. TCRdb fed the 5' RACE reads into MiXCR, producing one record per CDR3 protein. In the table there are 1.5 million to 2 million distinct CDR3 sequences, about 50% of which are singletons.

The chain couples TRBV24-1 to TRBJ2-1; 9 positions match TRBD2. The receptor's source is a woman aged 35 to 49 in good health. Sequencing was performed on blood. For the CDR3, the DNA is TGTGCCACTAACCCGAGGAGCGGGGGGAGTGAGCAGTTCTTC. This translates into CATNPRSGGSEQFF.